This TCR beta chain stems from a study of early T cells in non-severe SARS-CoV-2 infection. Overall study: The study sequenced bulk RNA from unsorted whole blood, with chains unpaired. Study-level points and caveats: Clonotype matching in VDJdb favored anti-spike CD8 responses and did not capture private and CD4 specificities.

Unique molecular identifiers were added to individual cDNA molecules. TCRdb used MiXCR to reprocess the 5' RACE reads, holding one entry per CDR3 protein. In the table there are roughly 97,000 distinct CDR3 sequences, more than 9.5% of which are singletons. On this clonotype itself: The antigen remains unidentified.

In germline, CDR1 is SQVTM, CDR2 ANQGSEA. V was pared by 6 bases and J by 3 bases, with 8 bases between. This CDR3 is built from 12 residues. Sample: whole blood, taken at baseline. V is TRBV29-1 and J is TRBJ2-2, with D perhaps matching TRBD1 (5 bases). This TCR was recovered from an adult who was a healthcare worker with PCR-confirmed SARS-CoV-2 infection or an uninfected control (not recorded which). The CDR3 reads CSVDSYTGELFF. In nucleotides, the CDR3 is TGCAGCGTAGACAGTTACACCGGGGAGCTGTTTTTT.